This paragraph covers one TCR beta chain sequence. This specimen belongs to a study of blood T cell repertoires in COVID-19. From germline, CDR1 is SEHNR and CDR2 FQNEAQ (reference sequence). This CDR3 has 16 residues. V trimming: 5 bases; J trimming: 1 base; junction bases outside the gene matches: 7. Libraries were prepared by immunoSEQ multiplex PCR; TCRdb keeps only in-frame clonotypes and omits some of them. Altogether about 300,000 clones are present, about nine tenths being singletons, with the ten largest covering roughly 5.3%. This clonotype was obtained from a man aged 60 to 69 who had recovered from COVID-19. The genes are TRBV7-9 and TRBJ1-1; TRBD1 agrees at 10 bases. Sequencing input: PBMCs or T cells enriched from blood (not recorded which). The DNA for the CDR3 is TGTGCCAGCAGCACTTGGACAGGGGGTTCGAACACTGAAGCTTTCTTT. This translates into CASSTWTGGSNTEAFF.